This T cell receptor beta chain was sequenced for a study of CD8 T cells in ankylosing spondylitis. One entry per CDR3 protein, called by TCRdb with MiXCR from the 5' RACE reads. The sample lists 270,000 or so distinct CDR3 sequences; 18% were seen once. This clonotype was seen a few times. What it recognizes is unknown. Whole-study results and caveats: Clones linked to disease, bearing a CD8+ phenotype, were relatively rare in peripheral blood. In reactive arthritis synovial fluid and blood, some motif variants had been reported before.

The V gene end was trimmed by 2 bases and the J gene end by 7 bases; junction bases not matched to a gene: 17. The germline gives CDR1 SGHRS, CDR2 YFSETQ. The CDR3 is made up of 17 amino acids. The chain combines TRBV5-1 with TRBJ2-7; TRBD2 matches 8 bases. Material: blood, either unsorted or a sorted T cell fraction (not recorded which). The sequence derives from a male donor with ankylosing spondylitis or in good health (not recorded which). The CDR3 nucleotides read TGCGCCAGCAGCTTAATCCGTTCGGGACTAGAAGGAAAAGAGCAGTACTTC. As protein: CASSLIRSGLEGKEQYF.